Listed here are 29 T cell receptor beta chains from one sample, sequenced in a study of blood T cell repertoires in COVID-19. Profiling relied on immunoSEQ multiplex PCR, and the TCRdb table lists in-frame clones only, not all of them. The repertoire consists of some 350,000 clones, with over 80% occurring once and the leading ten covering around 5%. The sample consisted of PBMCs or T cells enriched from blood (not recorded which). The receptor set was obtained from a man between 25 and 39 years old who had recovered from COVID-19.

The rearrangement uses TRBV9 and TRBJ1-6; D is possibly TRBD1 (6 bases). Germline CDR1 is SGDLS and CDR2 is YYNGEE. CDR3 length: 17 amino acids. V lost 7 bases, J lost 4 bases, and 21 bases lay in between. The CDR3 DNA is TGTGCCAGCGGCGCCCCCCAGCCGGGACATTATAATTCACCCCTCCACTTT. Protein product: CASGAPQPGHYNSPLHF.

DNA of the CDR3: TGTGCCAGCAGTACCCAACTAGCGGTGCGTTACAATGAGCAGTTCTTC. This codes for CASSTQLAVRYNEQFF. This chain links TRBV27 with TRBJ2-1; 8 bases are shared with TRBD2. J was trimmed by 4 bases and V by 5 bases; bases with no gene match: 10. Looked up from germline, CDR1 is MNHEY and CDR2 is SMNVEV (reference sequence). This CDR3 has 16 residues.

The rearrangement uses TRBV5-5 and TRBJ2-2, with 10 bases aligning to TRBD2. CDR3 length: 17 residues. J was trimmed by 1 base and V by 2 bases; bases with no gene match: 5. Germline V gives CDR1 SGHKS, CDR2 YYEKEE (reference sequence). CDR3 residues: CASSFRAGGVNTGELFF. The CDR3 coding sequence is TGTGCCAGCAGCTTCAGAGCGGGGGGGGTGAACACCGGGGAGCTGTTTTTT.

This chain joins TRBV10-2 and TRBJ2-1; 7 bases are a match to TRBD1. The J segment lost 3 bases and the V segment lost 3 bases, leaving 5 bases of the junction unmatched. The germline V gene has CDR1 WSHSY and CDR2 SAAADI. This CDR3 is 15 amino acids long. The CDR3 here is CASSDNRDSYNEQFF. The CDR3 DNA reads TGCGCCAGCAGTGACAACCGGGACAGCTACAATGAGCAGTTCTTC.

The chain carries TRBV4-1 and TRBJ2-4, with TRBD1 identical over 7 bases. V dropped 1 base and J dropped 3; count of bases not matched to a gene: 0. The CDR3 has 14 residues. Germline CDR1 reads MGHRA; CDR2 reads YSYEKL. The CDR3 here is CASSQAGGKNIQYF. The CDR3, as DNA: TGCGCCAGCAGCCAAGCAGGGGGCAAAAACATTCAGTACTTC.

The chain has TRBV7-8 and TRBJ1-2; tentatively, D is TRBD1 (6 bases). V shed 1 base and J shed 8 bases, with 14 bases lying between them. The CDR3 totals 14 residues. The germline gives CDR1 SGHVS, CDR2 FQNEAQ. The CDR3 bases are TGTGCCAGCAGCTTAGGGCCAGGGGTTTACGGCTACACCTTC. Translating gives CASSLGPGVYGYTF.

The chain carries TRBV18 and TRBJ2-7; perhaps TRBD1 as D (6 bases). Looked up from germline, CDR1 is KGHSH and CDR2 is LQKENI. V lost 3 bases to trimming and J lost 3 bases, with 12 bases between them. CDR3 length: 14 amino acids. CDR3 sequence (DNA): TGTGCCAGCTCACCTCAGACAGGTATCTACGAGCAGTACTTC. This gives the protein CASSPQTGIYEQYF.

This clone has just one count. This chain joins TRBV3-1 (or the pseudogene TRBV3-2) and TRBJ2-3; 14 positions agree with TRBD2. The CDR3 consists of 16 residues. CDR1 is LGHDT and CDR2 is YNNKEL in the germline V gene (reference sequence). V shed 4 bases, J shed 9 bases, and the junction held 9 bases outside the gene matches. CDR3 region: CASSPSRLAGGVTQYF. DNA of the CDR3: TGTGCCAGCAGCCCATCTCGACTAGCGGGGGGGGTAACGCAGTATTTT.

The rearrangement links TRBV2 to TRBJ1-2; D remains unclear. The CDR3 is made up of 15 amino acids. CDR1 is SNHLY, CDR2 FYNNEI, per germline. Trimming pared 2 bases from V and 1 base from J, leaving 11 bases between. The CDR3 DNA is TGTGCCAGCAGTGAACGTGGCCGCAATAACTATGGCTACACCTTC. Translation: CASSERGRNNYGYTF.

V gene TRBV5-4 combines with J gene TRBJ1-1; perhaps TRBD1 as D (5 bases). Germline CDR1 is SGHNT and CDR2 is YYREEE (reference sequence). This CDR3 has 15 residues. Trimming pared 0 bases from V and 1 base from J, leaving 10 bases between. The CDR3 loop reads CASSLGAGSNTEAFF. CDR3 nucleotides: TGTGCCAGCAGCTTGGGGGCAGGGTCGAACACTGAAGCTTTCTTT.

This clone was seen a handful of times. DNA of the CDR3: TGTGCCAGCAGCCGGGAAATAAATCAGCCCCAGCATTTT. Protein: CASSREINQPQHF. The V call is TRBV2, the J call TRBJ1-5; D remains ambiguous. The CDR3 length is 13 residues. Between the trimmed V and J ends, which lost 6 bases and 4 bases, there was a span of 10 bases. The V gene's germline CDR1 is SNHLY and CDR2 FYNNEI.

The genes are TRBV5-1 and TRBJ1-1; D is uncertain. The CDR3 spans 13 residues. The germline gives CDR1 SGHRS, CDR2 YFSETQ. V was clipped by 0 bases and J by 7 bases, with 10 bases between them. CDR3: CASSLGGVSEAFF. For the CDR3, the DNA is TGCGCCAGCAGCTTGGGCGGGGTAAGTGAAGCTTTCTTT.

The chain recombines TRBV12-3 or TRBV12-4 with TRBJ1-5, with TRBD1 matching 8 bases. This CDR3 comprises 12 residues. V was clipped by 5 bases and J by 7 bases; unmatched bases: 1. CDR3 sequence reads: CASSHRGQPQHF. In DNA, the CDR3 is TGTGCCAGCAGTCACAGGGGGCAGCCCCAGCATTTT.

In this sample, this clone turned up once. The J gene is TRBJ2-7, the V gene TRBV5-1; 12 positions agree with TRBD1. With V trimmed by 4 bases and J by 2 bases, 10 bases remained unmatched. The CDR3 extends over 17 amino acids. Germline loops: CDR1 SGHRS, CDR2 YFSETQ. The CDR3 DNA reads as TGCGCCAGCAGCAGAAGCGGGACAGGGGGCGACCCCTACGAGCAGTACTTC. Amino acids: CASSRSGTGGDPYEQYF.

The DNA of the CDR3 is TGTGCCAGCAGTGTACGGGACAGGCCATCCCTCCACTTT. It yields the protein CASSVRDRPSLHF. The V and J genes are TRBV12-3 or TRBV12-4 and TRBJ1-6; TRBD1 agrees at 8 bases. The CDR3 is made up of 13 amino acids. V lost 5 bases and J lost 14; bases outside the gene matches: 8.

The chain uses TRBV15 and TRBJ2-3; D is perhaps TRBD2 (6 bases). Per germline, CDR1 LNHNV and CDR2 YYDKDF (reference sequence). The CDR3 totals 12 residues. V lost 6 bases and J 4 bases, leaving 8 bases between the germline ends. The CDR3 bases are TGTGCCACCAGTGGAGGGCCAGATACGCAGTATTTT. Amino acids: CATSGGPDTQYF.

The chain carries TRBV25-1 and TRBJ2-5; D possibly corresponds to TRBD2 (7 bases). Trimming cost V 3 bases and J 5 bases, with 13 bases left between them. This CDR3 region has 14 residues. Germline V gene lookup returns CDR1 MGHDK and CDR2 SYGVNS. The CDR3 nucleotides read TGTGCCAGCAGTGACCGGGGGAGGGGGGAGACCCAGTACTTC. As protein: CASSDRGRGETQYF.

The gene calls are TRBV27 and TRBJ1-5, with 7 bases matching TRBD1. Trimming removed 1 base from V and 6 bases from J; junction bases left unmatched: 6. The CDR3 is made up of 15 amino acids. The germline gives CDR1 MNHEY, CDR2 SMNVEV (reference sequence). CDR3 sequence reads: CASSLLGDRSQPQHF. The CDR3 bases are TGTGCCAGCAGTTTATTAGGGGACAGAAGTCAGCCCCAGCATTTT.

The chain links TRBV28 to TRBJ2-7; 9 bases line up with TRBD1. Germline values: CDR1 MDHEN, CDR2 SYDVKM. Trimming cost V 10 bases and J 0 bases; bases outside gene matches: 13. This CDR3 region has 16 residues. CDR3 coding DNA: TGTGCCACCACGGGACAGGGAAAGCCCCGCTCCTACGAGCAGTACTTC. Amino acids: CATTGQGKPRSYEQYF. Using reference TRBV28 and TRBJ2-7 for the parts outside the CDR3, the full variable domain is DVKVTQSSRYLVKRTGEKVFLECVQDMDHENMFWYRQDPGLGLRLIYFSYDVKMKEKGDIPEGYSVSREKKERFSLILESASTNQTSMYLCATTGQGKPRSYEQYFGPGTRLTVT.

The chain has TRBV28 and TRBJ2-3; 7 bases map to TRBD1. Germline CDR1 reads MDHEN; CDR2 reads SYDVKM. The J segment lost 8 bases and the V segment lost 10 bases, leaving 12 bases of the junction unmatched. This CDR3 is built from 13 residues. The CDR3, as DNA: TGTGCCACCCCGGGACAGAGGGAAGGTACGCAGTATTTT. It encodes CATPGQREGTQYF.

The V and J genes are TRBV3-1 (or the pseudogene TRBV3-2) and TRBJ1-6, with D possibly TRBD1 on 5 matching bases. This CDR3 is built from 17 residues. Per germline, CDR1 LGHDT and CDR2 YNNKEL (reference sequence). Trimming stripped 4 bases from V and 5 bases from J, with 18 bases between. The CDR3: CASSPTSGKVDNSPLHF. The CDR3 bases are TGTGCCAGCAGCCCTACCTCAGGGAAGGTTGATAATTCACCCCTCCACTTT.

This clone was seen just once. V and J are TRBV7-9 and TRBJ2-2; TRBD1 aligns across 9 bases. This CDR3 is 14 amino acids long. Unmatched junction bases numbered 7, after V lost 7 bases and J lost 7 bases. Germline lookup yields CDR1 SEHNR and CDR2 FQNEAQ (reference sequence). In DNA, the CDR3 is TGTGCCAGCACCCGGACAGGGGTGGACGGGGAGCTGTTTTTT. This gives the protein CASTRTGVDGELFF. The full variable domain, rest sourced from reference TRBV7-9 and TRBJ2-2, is DTGVSQNPRHKITKRGQNVTFRCDPISEHNRLYWYRQTLGQGPEFLTYFQNEAQLEKSRLLSDRFSAERPKGSFSTLEIQRTEQGDSAMYLCASTRTGVDGELFFGEGSRLTVL.

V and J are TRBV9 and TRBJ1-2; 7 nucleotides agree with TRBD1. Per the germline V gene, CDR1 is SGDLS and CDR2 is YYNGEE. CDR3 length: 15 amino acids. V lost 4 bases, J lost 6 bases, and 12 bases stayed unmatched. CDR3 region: CASSPRMQGVHGYTF. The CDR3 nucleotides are TGTGCCAGCAGCCCCAGAATGCAGGGGGTGCATGGCTACACCTTC.

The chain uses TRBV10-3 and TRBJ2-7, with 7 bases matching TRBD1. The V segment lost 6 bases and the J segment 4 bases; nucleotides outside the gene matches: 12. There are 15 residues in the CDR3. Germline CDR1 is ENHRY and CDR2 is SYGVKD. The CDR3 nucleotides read TGTGCCATCAGCAGACAGGGTAGCCTCAATTACGAGCAGTACTTC. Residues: CAISRQGSLNYEQYF.

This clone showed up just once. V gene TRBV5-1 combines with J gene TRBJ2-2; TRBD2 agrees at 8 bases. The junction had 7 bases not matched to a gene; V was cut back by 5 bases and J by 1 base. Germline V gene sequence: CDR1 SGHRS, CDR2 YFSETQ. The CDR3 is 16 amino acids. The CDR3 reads CASSSISGGNTGELFF. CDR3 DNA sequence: TGCGCCAGCAGTTCGATAAGCGGGGGGAACACCGGGGAGCTGTTTTTT.

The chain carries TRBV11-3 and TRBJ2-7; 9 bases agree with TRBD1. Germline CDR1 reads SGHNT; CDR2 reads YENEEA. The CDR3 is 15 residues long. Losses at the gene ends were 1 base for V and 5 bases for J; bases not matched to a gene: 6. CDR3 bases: TGTGCCAGCAGCTTAGGACAGGGGGAATCGAACGAGCAGTACTTC. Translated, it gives CASSLGQGESNEQYF.

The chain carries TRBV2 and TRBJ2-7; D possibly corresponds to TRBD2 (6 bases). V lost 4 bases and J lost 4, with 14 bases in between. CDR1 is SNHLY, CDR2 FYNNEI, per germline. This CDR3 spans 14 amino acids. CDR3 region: CASSVSGVSYEQYF. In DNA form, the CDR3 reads TGTGCCAGCAGTGTGTCGGGAGTCTCATACGAGCAGTACTTC.

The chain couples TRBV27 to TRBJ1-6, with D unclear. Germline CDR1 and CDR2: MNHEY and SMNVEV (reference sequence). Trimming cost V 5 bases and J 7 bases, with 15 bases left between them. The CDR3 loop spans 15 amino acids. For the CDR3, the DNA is TGTGCCAGCAGTCCCTTGACACGGCCGAATTCACCCCTCCACTTT. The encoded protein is CASSPLTRPNSPLHF.

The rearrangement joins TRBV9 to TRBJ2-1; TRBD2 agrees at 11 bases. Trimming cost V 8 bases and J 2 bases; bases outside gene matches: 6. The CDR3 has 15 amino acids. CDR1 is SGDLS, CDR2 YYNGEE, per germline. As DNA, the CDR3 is TGTGCCAGTACTTTAGCGGGGGGGCCCTACAATGAGCAGTTCTTC. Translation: CASTLAGGPYNEQFF.